These 29 T cell receptor beta chains originate from one sample sequenced in a study of CD8 T cells in ankylosing spondylitis. General observations from the study: Eight highly homologous variants formed a TCR beta motif that appeared characteristic of ankylosing spondylitis blood.

Using its own MiXCR run on the 5' RACE reads, TCRdb lists one record per CDR3 protein. The sample lists approximately 500,000 distinct CDR3 sequences, approximately 11% seen once, with approximately 7% in the top ten. For these TCRs, the target antigens are not known. Sequencing was done on a sample of blood, either unsorted or a sorted T cell fraction (not recorded which). The receptor source for this set is a male donor with ankylosing spondylitis.

This clonotype turned up a few times. The junction departs from germline at one end; a sequencing error may be responsible. The chain carries TRBV20-1 and TRBJ2-5; D not certain. Germline-derived CDR1 and CDR2 are DFQATT and SNEGSKA (reference sequence). The CDR3 is 11 amino acids. The CDR3 DNA follows: TGCAGTGCTGCGCTTGTAGAGTCCCAGTACTTC. It specifies CSAALVESQYF.

This clonotype has more than one count but fewer than ten. The V gene is TRBV2, the J gene TRBJ2-6; D is ambiguous. Per the germline V gene, CDR1 is SNHLY and CDR2 is FYNNEI. V was shortened by 4 bases and J by 0 bases, with 7 bases between the two germline ends. The CDR3 totals 15 residues. This CDR3 reads CASSAWFSGANVLTF. DNA for the CDR3: TGTGCCAGCAGTGCATGGTTCTCTGGGGCCAACGTCCTGACTTTC.

This clonotype occurred a few times. The rearrangement links TRBV2 to TRBJ1-2; 10 positions match TRBD1. CDR3 length equals 14 residues. The ends lost 7 bases at V and 5 bases at J; junction bases unmatched: 7. Germline V CDR1 and CDR2: SNHLY, FYNNEI. The CDR3 DNA reads as TGTGCCAGCACTAGCGACAGGGGGCTTTATGGCTACACCTTC. The encoded protein is CASTSDRGLYGYTF.

In its sample, this clonotype was seen many times. The chain links TRBV29-1 to TRBJ1-4, with 7 bases that match TRBD1. Germline loops: CDR1 SQVTM, CDR2 ANQGSEA. The CDR3 sequence is 13 residues long. The junction had 7 bases not matched to a gene; V was cut back by 6 bases and J by 6 bases. CDR3 region: CSVRRGADEKLFF. CDR3 DNA sequence: TGCAGCGTCCGCAGGGGGGCGGATGAAAAACTGTTTTTT.

This clonotype was counted a few times. V is TRBV7-9 and J is TRBJ2-1, with 7 nucleotides matching TRBD2. The CDR3 consists of 14 residues. Trimming took 8 bases from V and 4 from J; bases not matched to a gene: 8. Germline-derived CDR1 and CDR2 are SEHNR and FQNEAQ (reference sequence). CDR3 protein: CASPAGREYNEQFF. The CDR3 region has the DNA TGTGCCAGCCCCGCAGGGAGGGAGTACAATGAGCAGTTCTTC.

This clonotype was counted between two and nine times. The chain links TRBV2 to TRBJ1-1; D unclear. Germline assignment: CDR1 SNHLY and CDR2 FYNNEI. V lost 6 bases and J lost 2, with 13 bases in between. The CDR3 is made up of 14 amino acids. CDR3 in DNA: TGTGCCAGCAGCGCGATCGTAAGAAACACTGAAGCTTTCTTT. Translating it yields CASSAIVRNTEAFF. The full variable domain, its missing parts supplied by reference TRBV2 and TRBJ1-1, is EPEVTQTPSHQVTQMGQEVILRCVPISNHLYFYWYRQILGQKVEFLVSFYNNEISEKSEIFDDQFSVERPDGSNFTLKIRSTKLEDSAMYFCASSAIVRNTEAFFGQGTRLTVV.

V usage is TRBV2 and J usage is TRBJ2-7; 12 bases align to TRBD1. The CDR3 totals 14 residues. J lost 7 bases, V lost 7 bases, and 8 bases had no gene match. The germline V gene has CDR1 SNHLY and CDR2 FYNNEI. CDR3 DNA: TGTGCCAGCACCGGGACAGGGGGCCGAGGGGAGCAGTACTTC. Protein product: CASTGTGGRGEQYF.

CDR3 in amino acids: CASSHSGLAISTDTQYF. The CDR3 coding sequence is TGTGCCAGCAGCCACTCCGGGCTAGCGATAAGCACAGATACGCAGTATTTT. This chain uses TRBV4-2 with TRBJ2-3, with D possibly being TRBD2 (6 bases). Trimming shortened V by 3 bases and J by 0 bases, and 16 bases separated the two germline ends. The CDR3 covers 17 residues. Germline CDR1 reads LGHNA; CDR2 reads YNFKEQ.

The table lists this clonotype with many counts. This chain uses TRBV5-1 with TRBJ1-1, with a weak D call TRBD1 (6 bases). V lost 4 bases to trimming and J lost 3 bases, with 10 bases between them. The CDR3 consists of 13 residues. Germline V gives CDR1 SGHRS, CDR2 YFSETQ. CDR3 nucleotide sequence: TGCGCCAGCAGCCAAAAGGGGGACACTGAAGCTTTCTTT. It codes for CASSQKGDTEAFF.

This clonotype was detected ten times or more. V gene TRBV7-2 combines with J gene TRBJ2-1; 9 bases are shared with TRBD2. The germline gives CDR1 SGHTA, CDR2 FQGNSA. The CDR3 is made up of 16 amino acids. Trimming at V came to 8 bases and at J to 2 bases, leaving 10 bases not matched to a gene. The CDR3 DNA follows: TGTGCCAGCGGACAAGGGCGGGAGGGCCCCTACAATGAGCAGTTCTTC. It codes for CASGQGREGPYNEQFF.

The chain employs TRBV20-1 and TRBJ1-2; no clear D. V lost 2 bases and J lost 2, with 15 bases in between. This CDR3 has 15 amino acids. CDR1 and CDR2 from the germline V gene are DFQATT and SNEGSKA (reference sequence). In DNA form, the CDR3 reads TGCAGTGCTAGAATGGCGAGTGGGCGGAACTATGGCTACACCTTC. Amino acids: CSARMASGRNYGYTF.

Only a few counts were recorded for this clonotype. CDR3 in amino acids: CASSLASSGTDTQYF. CDR3 coding DNA: TGTGCCAGCAGCTTAGCTTCTAGCGGCACAGATACGCAGTATTTT. The J gene is TRBJ2-3, the V gene TRBV11-2; D is perhaps TRBD2 (6 bases). The ends were cut back, 1 base at V and 1 base at J, with 9 bases in the middle. Germline CDR1 SGHAT, CDR2 FQNNGV. The CDR3 is 15 amino acids.

The rearrangement joins TRBV12-3 or TRBV12-4 to TRBJ1-1, with D hard to call. V lost 5 bases and J lost 1, with 14 bases in between. The CDR3 covers 15 residues. The chain's CDR3 is CASSPRPWGNTEAFF. CDR3 DNA: TGTGCCAGCAGTCCCCGTCCGTGGGGGAACACTGAAGCTTTCTTT.

V is TRBV20-1 and J is TRBJ2-7; 9 positions match TRBD2. This CDR3 has 13 residues. V lost 4 bases and J lost 3; bases outside the gene matches: 4. Germline V gives CDR1 DFQATT, CDR2 SNEGSKA (reference sequence). CDR3 sequence: CSATIAGVYEQYF. In DNA form, the CDR3 reads TGCAGTGCTACCATAGCGGGAGTCTACGAGCAGTACTTC.

This rearrangement joins TRBV25-1 to TRBJ1-2; TRBD1 matches 9 bases. The CDR3 extends over 17 amino acids. J gave up 4 bases and V 4 bases, and 13 bases lay outside the gene matches. From germline, CDR1 is MGHDK and CDR2 SYGVNS. For the CDR3, the DNA is TGTGCCAGCAGTGGAGGGACAGGGAGGGGATTTGGCTATGGCTACACCTTC. Its protein is CASSGGTGRGFGYGYTF.

This clonotype was counted only a few times. V is TRBV6-2 or TRBV6-3 and J is TRBJ1-1; tentatively, D is TRBD1 (5 bases). This CDR3 spans 14 amino acids. Germline assignment: CDR1 MNHEY and CDR2 SVGEGT. V was shortened by 5 bases and J by 0 bases, with 10 bases between the two germline ends. CDR3 residues: CASSPLTVNTEAFF. The CDR3 nucleotides read TGTGCCAGCAGTCCCTTGACAGTGAACACTGAAGCTTTCTTT.

This clonotype has a handful of counts. The genes are TRBV20-1 and TRBJ2-2; D possibly uses TRBD1 or TRBD2 (5 bases each). With 3 bases removed from V and 5 bases from J, the gap between germline ends came to 13 bases. Germline CDR1 is DFQATT and CDR2 is SNEGSKA (reference sequence). This CDR3 has 14 amino acids. Here the CDR3 reads CSASWGTATGELFF. The DNA for the CDR3 is TGCAGTGCTAGTTGGGGGACGGCTACCGGGGAGCTGTTTTTT.

The rearrangement joins TRBV3-1 to TRBJ2-3; D unresolved. CDR1 and CDR2 (germline): LGHDT, YNNKEL (reference sequence). The CDR3 sequence is 12 residues long. Trimming removed 2 bases from V and 6 bases from J, with 6 bases in between. CDR3: CASSQLGDTQYF. The CDR3 nucleotides are TGTGCCAGCAGCCAATTGGGGGATACGCAGTATTTT.

The chain recombines TRBV12-3 or TRBV12-4 with TRBJ1-2; no reliable D call. V gave up 6 bases and J gave up 6 bases, with 5 bases separating them. This CDR3 region has 10 residues. CDR3 loop: CASRGDGYTF. The CDR3 DNA sequence: TGTGCCAGCAGAGGAGATGGCTACACCTTC.

This clonotype came up many times. The CDR3 protein is CASSPLHRDTQYF. The DNA of the CDR3 is TGTGCCAGCAGCCCGTTGCACAGGGATACGCAGTATTTT. The V gene is TRBV7-6, the J gene TRBJ2-3; a possible D gene is TRBD1 (5 bases). The CDR3 is 13 amino acids. V dropped 5 bases and J dropped 6 bases, with 12 bases sitting between them. Germline V gene data show CDR1 as SGHVS and CDR2 as FNYEAQ.

This clonotype was seen at least ten times. V usage is TRBV20-1 and J usage is TRBJ2-3; D is possibly TRBD2 (6 bases). The CDR3 covers 11 residues. Germline V gene data show CDR1 as DFQATT and CDR2 as SNEGSKA (reference sequence). Trimming shortened V by 8 bases and J by 4 bases, and 10 bases separated the two germline ends. The CDR3 reads CSTIAADTQYF. In DNA form, the CDR3 reads TGCAGTACCATAGCGGCAGATACGCAGTATTTT.

Only a few counts were recorded for this clonotype. The rearrangement joins TRBV6-1 to TRBJ2-1, with 9 bases lining up with TRBD2. This CDR3 contains 15 residues. Germline lookup yields CDR1 MNHNS and CDR2 SASEGT. The trim removed 6 bases at V and 7 bases at J, leaving 10 bases unmatched. CDR3 loop: CASSPEAGGENEQFF. In DNA form, the CDR3 reads TGTGCCAGCAGCCCCGAGGCGGGAGGGGAGAATGAGCAGTTCTTC.

In this sample, this clonotype turned up a few times. The chain joins TRBV10-2 to TRBJ2-1; D gene ambiguous. Germline values: CDR1 WSHSY, CDR2 SAAADI. The V end was cut by 0 bases, the J end by 7 bases, with 7 bases between. The CDR3 length is 13 residues. Here the CDR3 DNA reads TGCGCCAGCAGTGAGTCGAAGGCGAATGAGCAGTTCTTC. Translating it yields CASSESKANEQFF.

This clonotype showed up many times. The gene calls are TRBV5-1 and TRBJ2-1; 7 nucleotides match TRBD1. Trimming cost V 7 bases and J 8 bases; bases outside gene matches: 9. The germline gives CDR1 SGHRS, CDR2 YFSETQ. The CDR3 spans 13 residues. The CDR3 region is CASSGQATYEQFF. The DNA for the CDR3 is TGCGCCAGCTCCGGACAGGCCACCTATGAGCAGTTCTTC.

The chain joins TRBV19 to TRBJ2-2, with 8 nucleotides matching TRBD1. Looked up from germline, CDR1 is LNHDA and CDR2 is SQIVND (reference sequence). CDR3 length: 13 amino acids. The ends lost 10 bases at V and 4 bases at J; junction bases unmatched: 5. CDR3 bases: TGTGCCACGACAGGGGCTGGCACCGGGGAGCTGTTTTTT. This gives the protein CATTGAGTGELFF.

The chain employs TRBV30 and TRBJ2-1; D might be TRBD2 (5 bases). This CDR3 is built from 14 residues. The V gene lost 4 bases and the J gene lost 2 bases, with 12 bases spanning the gap. Germline CDR1 and CDR2: GTSNPN and SVGIG (reference sequence). CDR3 DNA: TGTGCCTGGAATCTGGGAGCGACCTACAATGAGCAGTTCTTC. It codes for CAWNLGATYNEQFF.

The V call is TRBV3-1, the J call TRBJ1-5, with D unclear. Trimming took 3 bases from V and 0 from J, leaving 6 bases between them. Germline V gives CDR1 LGHDT, CDR2 YNNKEL (reference sequence). The CDR3 loop spans 14 amino acids. The CDR3 region is CASSHLGSNQPQHF. DNA for the CDR3: TGTGCCAGCAGCCATCTCGGTAGCAATCAGCCCCAGCATTTT.

This rearrangement joins TRBV12-3 or TRBV12-4 to TRBJ2-7, with D unclear. The CDR3 loop spans 15 amino acids. Trimming removed 2 bases at V and 0 bases at J, with 11 bases between. The CDR3 region is CASSLRSASSYEQYF. The CDR3 DNA reads as TGTGCCAGCAGTTTAAGAAGCGCGAGCTCCTACGAGCAGTACTTC.

The rearrangement links TRBV11-1 to TRBJ2-3; perhaps TRBD1 as D (6 bases). Germline CDR1 reads SGHAT; CDR2 reads FQDESV (reference sequence). The germline V and J ends were trimmed by 8 bases and 6 bases, with 24 bases remaining between them. This CDR3 spans 16 amino acids. The CDR3 bases are TGTGCCAGCGGCCCCCGAACAGGGTTTGGGGATGATACGCAGTATTTT. It encodes CASGPRTGFGDDTQYF.